The present entry profiles one T cell receptor beta chain with its context. This specimen belongs to a study of shared clonotypes between healthy human individuals. Background on the study: Per donor, three plates held CD4 naive cells, three held CD4 memory, two held CD8 naive and one held CD8 memory.

The authors ran the assay at deep level. The table came from immunoSEQ multiplex PCR; TCRdb's copy has only in-frame clones and leaves some out. The table has about 2 million clones, approximately 94% seen once. Naive CD8 cells comprised CD45RO-negative, CCR7-positively selected cells, excluding terminally differentiated effector memory CD45RA+ cells. The length of the CDR3 is 13 residues. Per germline, CDR1 SQVTM and CDR2 ANQGSEA. V was shortened by 0 bases and J by 7 bases, with 12 bases between the two germline ends. The source of this sequence is a man aged 18 to 30 in good health. The chain joins TRBV29-1 to TRBJ1-2; D not resolved. The specimen sequenced was naive CD8+ T cells sorted from blood. CDR3 in amino acids: CSVEDPDHPGYTF. The CDR3 DNA is TGCAGCGTTGAAGATCCAGACCATCCTGGCTACACCTTC.